This TCR beta chain was sequenced during a study of metastatic and nonmetastatic thyroid tumors. Study-level information: From malignant and benign thyroid patients, repertoires in blood and in tumor or nodule tissue were compared. Study-wide results and caveats: When malignant thyroid tumors were compared with benign nodules, TCR beta diversity was reportedly significantly higher in the malignant tumors. This held in both blood and tumor samples.

No treatment had been given to any patient before thyroid surgery. This clone was picked up a small number of times. Its target is unknown. As handled by the study authors: Between-group CDR3 differences, defined by clinicopathological status, yielded a distant-metastasis classifier for papillary thyroid cancer. TCRdb re-analyzed the PCR reads using MiXCR. V and J calls and clone size were set by TCRdb, not the authors. In the table there are under 20,000 clones, 34% of which are singletons. The germline V gene encodes CDR1 MNHEY and CDR2 SVGEGT. The CDR3 extends over 14 amino acids. V was trimmed by 5 bases and J by 0 bases, leaving 10 bases between them.

Sequenced: tumor tissue. The clonotype originates from a female donor with papillary thyroid cancer or a benign thyroid nodule (not recorded which). Some clones in this sample may be carry-over from other donors' samples. This chain uses TRBV6-2 or TRBV6-3 with TRBJ2-5; weak D call: TRBD1 (6 bases). The CDR3 spells CASSRGQYQETQYF. The CDR3 bases are TGTGCCAGCAGTCGTGGACAGTACCAAGAGACCCAGTACTTC.